This TCR beta chain emerged from a study of T cell responses to AZD1222 COVID-19 vaccine. The CDR3 length is 13 residues. Germline V gives CDR1 SGHNT, CDR2 YENEEA. V gave up 6 bases and J gave up 9 bases; unmatched junction bases: 4. Study-wide results and limits: Researchers report vaccine-associated CD4 TCRs spanning spike, with dominance at 160-218 and 743-854. Unmutated variant regions reportedly attract nearly half of all spike-specific TCRs.

To note about this clone: Its antigen is currently unknown.

Measured with immunoSEQ multiplex PCR; TCRdb has only the in-frame clones, and not every one. The sample records over 100,000 clones, 65% to 90% being singletons. This chain links TRBV11-3 with TRBJ2-3, with 12 bases that match TRBD1. This TCR derives from an adult in good health. The sample here was peripheral blood, taken on day 0 of AZD1222 vaccination. As DNA, the CDR3 is TGTGCCAGCAGGGCCGGGACAGGGGGCACGCAGTATTTT. Amino acid sequence: CASRAGTGGTQYF.